Only a few counts were recorded for the clone carrying this T cell receptor beta chain. The antigen is unknown. The entry originates in a study of T cells after yellow fever vaccination. Template switching with 5'RACE generated the TCR cDNA and added a universal primer site and UMIs. Each CDR3 protein is one row after TCRdb ran MiXCR on the 5' RACE reads. The sample shows 300,000 to 350,000 distinct CDR3 sequences, 8.1% of them seen only once. Study-wide results and limits: Contaminating bulk clonotypes could be abundant in FACS-sorted repertoires. The secondary T-cell response peaked on day 5, not day 15, but was weaker.

The V gene end was trimmed by 5 bases and the J gene end by 2 bases; junction bases not matched to a gene: 9. CDR3 length: 17 amino acids. Germline V lookup: CDR1 LGHDT, CDR2 YNNKEL (reference sequence). The gene calls are TRBV3-1 and TRBJ2-3, with 11 positions matching TRBD2. The sequenced sample was PBMCs, obtained about 41 days after the first yellow fever vaccination. This receptor was identified in a man between 18 and 29 years old who received the YFV17D yellow fever vaccine. The CDR3 loop reads CASSSSIAGGNTDTQYF. The CDR3 DNA follows: TGTGCCAGCAGCTCCAGTATAGCGGGGGGGAACACAGATACGCAGTATTTT.